Following are 15 T cell receptor beta chains from one sample sequenced in a study of blood T cell repertoires in COVID-19. The table came from immunoSEQ multiplex PCR; TCRdb's copy has only in-frame clones and leaves some out. The sample holds under 300,000 clones, around 90% seen once. Specimen: PBMCs or T cells enriched from blood (not recorded which). The receptors stem from a young woman who had recovered from COVID-19.

The gene calls are TRBV4-1 and TRBJ1-4; D ambiguous. From germline, CDR1 is MGHRA and CDR2 YSYEKL. CDR3 length: 18 residues. Trimming cost V 2 bases and J 5 bases, with 21 bases left between them. CDR3 sequence (DNA): TGCGCCAGCAGCCAACTTCCCCAAGTCGTGAACCGGAATGAAAAACTGTTTTTT. It yields the protein CASSQLPQVVNRNEKLFF.

The gene calls are TRBV25-1 and TRBJ2-5, with TRBD2 identical over 12 bases. The CDR3 contains 16 residues. The ends lost 4 bases at V and 5 bases at J; junction bases unmatched: 8. Germline CDR1 MGHDK, CDR2 SYGVNS. For the CDR3, the DNA is TGTGCCAGCAGTGCTTCTAGCGGGAGGGCAGGGGAGACCCAGTACTTC. Residues: CASSASSGRAGETQYF.

V is TRBV7-9 and J is TRBJ1-2; D gene ambiguous. Germline lookup yields CDR1 SEHNR and CDR2 FQNEAQ (reference sequence). V lost 5 bases to trimming and J lost 5 bases, with 21 bases between them. CDR3 length equals 16 residues. CDR3 DNA sequence: TGTGCCAGCAGCCCTGAAGGAATGGCAGGAGGGTATGGCTACACCTTC. This codes for CASSPEGMAGGYGYTF.

The chain employs TRBV9 and TRBJ2-3, with TRBD2 as a possible D gene (5 bases). CDR3 length equals 12 residues. V lost 3 bases and J 8 bases, leaving 10 bases between the germline ends. Germline V gene sequence: CDR1 SGDLS, CDR2 YYNGEE. As DNA, the CDR3 is TGTGCCAGCAGCGCACTAGAGGGTACGCAGTATTTT. Translated: CASSALEGTQYF.

The chain has TRBV7-3 and TRBJ1-2; 9 bases agree with TRBD1. The V gene end was trimmed by 4 bases and the J gene end by 3 bases; junction bases not matched to a gene: 6. This CDR3 is built from 15 residues. The V gene's germline CDR1 is SGHTA and CDR2 FQGTGA. CDR3 DNA sequence: TGTGCCAGCAGCTCGCATGACAGGGGGTACTATGGCTACACCTTC. It encodes CASSSHDRGYYGYTF.

The V call is TRBV5-6, the J call TRBJ2-5; 11 bases fit TRBD2. This CDR3 has 15 residues. The junction had 3 bases not matched to a gene; V was cut back by 3 bases and J by 2 bases. The germline CDR1 and CDR2 sequences are SGHDT and YYEEEE. The chain's CDR3 is CASSYRLAGQETQYF. CDR3 in DNA: TGTGCCAGCAGCTATCGACTAGCGGGGCAAGAGACCCAGTACTTC.

This chain links TRBV25-1 with TRBJ2-2; D may be TRBD2 (5 bases). Germline values: CDR1 MGHDK, CDR2 SYGVNS. V lost 5 bases and J lost 5, with 12 bases in between. The length of the CDR3 is 14 residues. The CDR3 nucleotides are TGTGCCAGCAGTAAGAGGGATCGGACCGGGGAGCTGTTTTTT. The encoded protein is CASSKRDRTGELFF.

This chain joins TRBV7-3 and TRBJ2-3, with D hard to call. The V gene's germline CDR1 is SGHTA and CDR2 FQGTGA. Trimming took off 4 bases at V and 5 bases at J, with 4 bases between the two ends. There are 11 residues in the CDR3. In nucleotides, the CDR3 is TGTGCCAGCAGCTATAAAGATACGCAGTATTTT. This encodes CASSYKDTQYF. The complete variable domain, with remaining parts taken from reference TRBV7-3 and TRBJ2-3, reads GAGVSQTPSNKVTEKGKYVELRCDPISGHTALYWYRQSLGQGPEFLIYFQGTGAADDSGLPNDRFFAVRPEGSVSTLKIQRTERGDSAVYLCASSYKDTQYFGPGTRLTVL.

This chain joins TRBV9 and TRBJ1-1; TRBD1 might be the D (5 bases). This CDR3 contains 15 residues. CDR1 is SGDLS, CDR2 YYNGEE, per germline. The V end lost 4 bases, the J end lost 4 bases, and 17 bases lay between the germline ends. CDR3 amino acids: CASSPRGRGGTEAFF. For the CDR3, the DNA is TGTGCCAGCAGCCCACGTGGCCGGGGGGGCACTGAAGCTTTCTTT.

V gene TRBV12-3 or TRBV12-4 combines with J gene TRBJ1-2, with D possibly TRBD1 on 5 matching bases. V shed 2 bases and J shed 7 bases, with 11 bases lying between them. CDR3 length: 13 residues. CDR3 region: CASSLSGGFGYTF. The CDR3, as DNA: TGTGCCAGCAGTTTATCGGGGGGGTTTGGCTACACCTTC.

The chain recombines TRBV15 with TRBJ1-6, with 7 bases fitting TRBD1. Germline values: CDR1 LNHNV, CDR2 YYDKDF (reference sequence). CDR3 length equals 16 residues. With 0 bases clipped from V and 7 bases from J, the junction kept 6 bases outside the gene matches. The CDR3 bases are TGTGCCACCAGCAGAGATAGGGCAGGGGGAAATTCACCCCTCCACTTT. Translating gives CATSRDRAGGNSPLHF.

This chain links TRBV18 with TRBJ1-3; TRBD1 matches at 7 bases. This CDR3 has 17 residues. The germline V gene encodes CDR1 KGHSH and CDR2 LQKENI. The V and J ends lost 3 bases and 0 bases, in that order; junction bases with no gene match: 8. DNA for the CDR3: TGTGCCAGCTCACCGACCCCGGGACAGACCTCTGGAAACACCATATATTTT. It encodes CASSPTPGQTSGNTIYF. Combining the CDR3 with reference TRBV18 and TRBJ1-3 gives the whole variable domain NAGVMQNPRHLVRRRGQEARLRCSPMKGHSHVYWYRQLPEEGLKFMVYLQKENIIDESGMPKERFSAEFPKEGPSILRIQQVVRGDSAAYFCASSPTPGQTSGNTIYFGEGSWLTVV.

V is TRBV27 and J is TRBJ1-1; a possible D gene is TRBD1 (5 bases). The CDR3 is 15 residues long. V was pared by 3 bases and J by 3 bases, with 14 bases between. Germline V gene sequence: CDR1 MNHEY, CDR2 SMNVEV (reference sequence). In DNA, the CDR3 is TGTGCCAGCAGTTTTCAGGGAGCGGGGGACACTGAAGCTTTCTTT. It specifies CASSFQGAGDTEAFF.

The V and J genes are TRBV7-8 and TRBJ1-5; TRBD1 matches at 7 bases. There are 16 residues in the CDR3. V lost 1 base and J lost 7; bases outside the gene matches: 10. The V gene's germline CDR1 is SGHVS and CDR2 FQNEAQ. The CDR3 bases are TGTGCCAGCAGCTTAGACGTACAGGGGCTTGGGCAGCCCCAGCATTTT. It yields the protein CASSLDVQGLGQPQHF.

The V gene is TRBV7-3, the J gene TRBJ2-3, with 10 nucleotides matching TRBD2. V lost 5 bases, J lost 1 base, and 9 bases stayed unmatched. From germline, CDR1 is SGHTA and CDR2 FQGTGA. The CDR3 spans 17 residues. Written as DNA, the CDR3 is TGTGCCAGCAGCCAAAAGACCGGGACTAGCGGCACAGATACGCAGTATTTT. Its translation is CASSQKTGTSGTDTQYF.